This TCR beta chain was recorded in a study of T cells after posttransplantation cyclophosphamide. The method was immunoSEQ multiplex PCR; TCRdb's version includes in-frame clones alone and lacks a portion of them. Listed for the sample are about 37,000 clones, none seen a single time. The length of the CDR3 is 15 residues. With 6 bases clipped from V and 6 bases from J, the junction kept 10 bases outside the gene matches. Germline V gene data show CDR1 as MDHEN and CDR2 as SYDVKM. In this sample, this clone turned up many times. The rearrangement uses TRBV28 and TRBJ2-2, with 7 bases that match TRBD1. Material for sequencing was PBMCs. This sequence originates from a man younger than 40 in good health and a related stem cell transplant donor. CDR3 nucleotides: TGTGCCAGCAGCGTATCAACAGGGGTCGCCGGGGAGCTGTTTTTT. Its protein is CASSVSTGVAGELFF.